A single sample is the source of the 21 T cell receptor beta chains below, sequenced in a study of CD8 T cells in ankylosing spondylitis. Each CDR3 protein is one row after TCRdb ran MiXCR on the 5' RACE reads. This sample has tens of thousands of distinct CDR3 sequences; about 5% occur once, and the top ten carry around 2.2%. The sequenced material came from blood, either unsorted or a sorted T cell fraction (not recorded which). The source of these receptors is a male donor with ankylosing spondylitis or in good health (not recorded which).

Ten or more counts support this clonotype. The chain uses TRBV20-1 and TRBJ2-1; D not resolved. Trimming stripped 3 bases from V and 4 bases from J, with 19 bases between. Germline CDR1 is DFQATT and CDR2 is SNEGSKA (reference sequence). The CDR3 totals 16 residues. CDR3 sequence (DNA): TGCAGTGCTAGGTCCTACGCGGCTACTCCTTACAATGAGCAGTTCTTC. Encoded protein: CSARSYAATPYNEQFF.

The sample holds many counts of this clonotype. The rearrangement uses TRBV5-1 and TRBJ2-1; 11 nucleotides align to TRBD2. CDR3 size: 15 residues. J was trimmed by 6 bases and V by 4 bases; bases with no gene match: 6. The germline CDR1 and CDR2 sequences are SGHRS and YFSETQ. In DNA form, the CDR3 reads TGCGCCAGCAGCAATAGCGGGGGGGCTATCAATGAGCAGTTCTTC. It specifies CASSNSGGAINEQFF.

This clonotype qualifies as medium-sized. This chain uses TRBV6-2 or TRBV6-3 with TRBJ2-7; 9 bases match TRBD2. J was trimmed by 4 bases and V by 6 bases; bases with no gene match: 1. The germline CDR1 and CDR2 sequences are MNHEY and SVGEGT. The CDR3 totals 12 residues. CDR3 protein: CASRTSGYEQYF. The CDR3 DNA follows: TGTGCCAGCAGGACTAGCGGATACGAGCAGTACTTC.

This clonotype was observed a few times. The J gene is TRBJ2-1, the V gene TRBV6-2 or TRBV6-3; 9 bases match TRBD2. The J segment lost 7 bases and the V segment lost 6 bases, leaving 10 bases of the junction unmatched. Germline values: CDR1 MNHEY, CDR2 SVGEGT. The CDR3 is 15 residues long. Here the CDR3 reads CASRGGGASENEQFF. The DNA for the CDR3 is TGTGCCAGCAGGGGCGGGGGGGCGTCGGAAAATGAGCAGTTCTTC.

This clonotype showed up many times. The gene calls are TRBV4-2 and TRBJ2-3, with D hard to call. The CDR3 covers 15 residues. Per the germline V gene, CDR1 is LGHNA and CDR2 is YNFKEQ. The V and J ends lost 1 base and 5 bases respectively, with 13 bases between them. DNA for the CDR3: TGTGCCAGCAGCCAAGGAGGTGCCGGCGGAGATACGCAGTATTTT. It codes for CASSQGGAGGDTQYF.

A word on this clonotype: With a much larger clone just one base away, this may be a read error. The chain employs TRBV10-2 and TRBJ2-5; weak D call: TRBD1 (7 bases). CDR1 and CDR2 (germline): WSHSY, SAAADI. The CDR3 sequence is 14 residues long. The V and J ends lost 6 bases and 5 bases respectively, with 16 bases between them. CDR3 coding DNA: TGCGCCAGCAGGAGCAGGGGGGTCTGGGAGACCCAGTACTTC. It yields the protein CASRSRGVWETQYF.

This clonotype has ten or more counts. The V and J genes are TRBV10-3 and TRBJ2-5; no clear D gene. CDR1 and CDR2 (germline): ENHRY, SYGVKD. Deletions cut 0 bases from V and 0 bases from J, with 8 bases between. This CDR3 is built from 15 residues. CDR3 region: CAISESIRYQETQYF. As DNA, the CDR3 is TGTGCCATCAGTGAGTCGATCAGGTACCAAGAGACCCAGTACTTC.

This clonotype was seen repeatedly, ten times or more. The rearrangement uses TRBV20-1 and TRBJ1-6; D uncertain. The CDR3 is made up of 14 amino acids. Per germline, CDR1 DFQATT and CDR2 SNEGSKA (reference sequence). Deletions cut 0 bases from V and 7 bases from J, with 10 bases between. The DNA of the CDR3 is TGCAGTGCTAGAGATATCTCACGAAATTCACCCCTCCACTTT. It translates to CSARDISRNSPLHF.

This clonotype came up many times. The V and J genes are TRBV10-3 and TRBJ2-1; 14 bases line up with TRBD2. Germline V gives CDR1 ENHRY, CDR2 SYGVKD. This CDR3 region has 15 residues. With V trimmed by 6 bases and J by 6 bases, 4 bases remained unmatched. The CDR3 is CAIRTSGGDGNEQFF. The DNA of the CDR3 is TGTGCCATCAGGACTAGCGGGGGGGACGGCAATGAGCAGTTCTTC.

The rearrangement uses TRBV12-3 or TRBV12-4 and TRBJ1-1, with D unresolved. The CDR3 contains 15 residues. V lost 3 bases and J 3 bases, leaving 14 bases between the germline ends. CDR3 in amino acids: CASSFLEGLYTEAFF. The CDR3 DNA follows: TGTGCCAGCAGTTTTCTGGAGGGTTTGTACACTGAAGCTTTCTTT.

This clonotype has ten or more counts. V is TRBV2 and J is TRBJ2-3; 9 bases align to TRBD1. The CDR3 totals 15 residues. The V and J ends lost 8 bases and 6 bases, in that order; junction bases with no gene match: 12. The V gene's germline CDR1 is SNHLY and CDR2 FYNNEI. CDR3 bases: TGTGCCAGCCCTACAGGGACAGGGATTAAGGATACGCAGTATTTT. Translated, it gives CASPTGTGIKDTQYF.

This clonotype was observed many times. The chain uses TRBV5-1 and TRBJ2-2, with TRBD1 as a possible D gene (6 bases). The V gene lost 1 base and the J gene lost 4 bases, with 17 bases spanning the gap. Germline CDR1 is SGHRS and CDR2 is YFSETQ. The length of the CDR3 is 17 residues. CDR3 residues: CASSLPGTRAGTGELFF. CDR3 nucleotide sequence: TGCGCCAGCAGCTTGCCAGGGACAAGGGCAGGCACCGGGGAGCTGTTTTTT.

This clonotype was counted many times. CDR3 in amino acids: CASGGNRDPNEKLFF. Written as DNA, the CDR3 is TGTGCCAGCGGGGGGAACCGGGACCCTAATGAAAAACTGTTTTTT. The chain is built from TRBV2 and TRBJ1-4; possibly TRBD1 for D (5 bases). The V end lost 8 bases, the J end lost 3 bases, and 16 bases lay between the germline ends. This CDR3 region has 15 residues. Germline CDR1 SNHLY, CDR2 FYNNEI.

This clonotype has a count of ten or more. The gene calls are TRBV7-9 and TRBJ2-7; possibly TRBD1 or TRBD2 for D (5 bases each). This CDR3 contains 14 residues. Germline CDR1 and CDR2: SEHNR and FQNEAQ (reference sequence). V was cut by 2 bases and J by 6 bases, with 14 bases left in between. CDR3 bases: TGTGCCAGCAGCTTATCCGGGGCCGGGGCCGAGCAGTACTTC. It translates to CASSLSGAGAEQYF.

This clonotype was seen at least ten times. The chain combines TRBV4-3 with TRBJ1-2; D is unresolved. The CDR3 consists of 15 residues. Germline CDR1 and CDR2: LGHNA and YSLEER. Trimming pared 0 bases from V and 0 bases from J, leaving 8 bases between. For the CDR3, the DNA is TGCGCCAGCAGCCAAGATCCCTGGGCTAACTATGGCTACACCTTC. Protein product: CASSQDPWANYGYTF.

Many counts were recorded for this clonotype. The chain carries TRBV9 and TRBJ2-6; no reliable D call. Germline V CDR1 and CDR2: SGDLS, YYNGEE. The length of the CDR3 is 16 residues. Between the trimmed V and J ends, which lost 1 base and 1 base, there was a span of 9 bases. The CDR3: CASSVTAVSGANVLTF. CDR3 coding DNA: TGTGCCAGCAGCGTAACCGCAGTTTCTGGGGCCAACGTCCTGACTTTC. The variable domain in full, completed from reference TRBV9 and TRBJ2-6, reads DSGVTQTPKHLITATGQRVTLRCSPRSGDLSVYWYQQSLDQGLQFLIQYYNGEERAKGNILERFSAQQFPDLHSELNLSSLELGDSALYFCASSVTAVSGANVLTFGAGSRLTVL.

This clonotype was seen many times. The V call is TRBV20-1, the J call TRBJ2-1, with 7 bases identical to TRBD2. V was clipped by 3 bases and J by 5 bases; unmatched bases: 7. In germline, CDR1 is DFQATT, CDR2 SNEGSKA (reference sequence). The CDR3 is made up of 14 amino acids. The CDR3 sequence: CSASPSGLNNEQFF. The CDR3 DNA sequence: TGCAGTGCTAGCCCTAGCGGACTGAACAATGAGCAGTTCTTC.

This clonotype was counted ten times or more. The chain combines TRBV20-1 with TRBJ1-5; D gene unclear. Germline V gene sequence: CDR1 DFQATT, CDR2 SNEGSKA (reference sequence). V was shortened by 6 bases and J by 6 bases, with 15 bases between the two germline ends. The CDR3 contains 13 residues. The CDR3 loop is CSALDGSGQPQHF. CDR3 bases: TGCAGTGCCTTGGACGGATCGGGTCAGCCCCAGCATTTT.

This clonotype was detected ten times or more. The chain uses TRBV28 and TRBJ1-6; the D gene is possibly TRBD1 (6 bases). The CDR3 consists of 13 residues. V lost 7 bases and J 14 bases, leaving 18 bases between the germline ends. Germline CDR1 reads MDHEN; CDR2 reads SYDVKM. The CDR3 is CASKKGDPGSLHF. The DNA for the CDR3 is TGTGCCAGCAAAAAGGGGGACCCGGGATCCCTCCACTTT. The complete variable domain, with remaining parts taken from reference TRBV28 and TRBJ1-6, reads DVKVTQSSRYLVKRTGEKVFLECVQDMDHENMFWYRQDPGLGLRLIYFSYDVKMKEKGDIPEGYSVSREKKERFSLILESASTNQTSMYLCASKKGDPGSLHFGNGTRLTVT.

Many counts were recorded for this clonotype. Its ends do not fully match the called genes, so a read error is possible. This sequence joins TRBV20-1 and TRBJ2-3; D might be TRBD2 (6 bases). The CDR3 runs 17 residues. CDR1 and CDR2 from the germline V gene are DFQATT and SNEGSKA (reference sequence). Here the CDR3 DNA reads TGCTGTGCTGGGGGACTTATAGGTGGCGATAGCACAGATACGCAGTATTTT. Amino acid sequence: CCAGGLIGGDSTDTQYF.

Ten or more counts support this clonotype. V and J are TRBV28 and TRBJ1-4; D might be TRBD1 (5 bases). Per germline, CDR1 MDHEN and CDR2 SYDVKM. The CDR3 contains 15 residues. With 3 bases removed from V and 7 bases from J, the gap between germline ends came to 15 bases. The CDR3 loop reads CASSFGTHGGEKLFF. Written as DNA, the CDR3 is TGTGCCAGCAGTTTCGGGACCCATGGGGGTGAAAAACTGTTTTTT.